This T cell receptor beta chain came from a study of T cell changes during pregnancy in multiple sclerosis. TCRdb's table, derived via immunoSEQ multiplex PCR, lists solely in-frame clones and lacks some. The data hold over 100,000 clones, with 80% to 95% observed a single time. Germline CDR1 reads SGHNT; CDR2 reads YYREEE (reference sequence). The V and J ends lost 4 bases and 3 bases, in that order; junction bases with no gene match: 10. The CDR3 has 16 amino acids. The rearrangement uses TRBV5-4 and TRBJ2-7; 10 bases align to TRBD2. This sequence was found in a female donor with multiple sclerosis, enrolled in a pregnancy study. Material: peripheral blood, obtained in the third trimester of pregnancy. CDR3: CASSTDPGLAVYEQYF. The CDR3 DNA reads as TGTGCCAGCAGCACGGACCCCGGACTAGCGGTCTACGAGCAGTACTTC.